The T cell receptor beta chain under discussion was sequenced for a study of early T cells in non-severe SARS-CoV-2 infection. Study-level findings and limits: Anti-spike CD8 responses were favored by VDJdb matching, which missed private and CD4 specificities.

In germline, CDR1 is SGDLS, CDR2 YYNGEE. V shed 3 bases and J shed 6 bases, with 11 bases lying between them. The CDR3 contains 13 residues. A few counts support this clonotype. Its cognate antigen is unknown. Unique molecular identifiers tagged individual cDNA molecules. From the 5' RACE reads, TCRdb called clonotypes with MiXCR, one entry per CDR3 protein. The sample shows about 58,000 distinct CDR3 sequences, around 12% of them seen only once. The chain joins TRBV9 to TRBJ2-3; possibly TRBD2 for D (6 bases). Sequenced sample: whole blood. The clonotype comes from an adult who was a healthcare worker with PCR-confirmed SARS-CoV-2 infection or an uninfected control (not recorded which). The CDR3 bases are TGTGCCAGCAGCGCCGGGGACTTGGATACGCAGTATTTT. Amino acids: CASSAGDLDTQYF.